This section outlines one TCR beta chain sequence together with its context. Construction of the TCRbeta library involved unique molecular identifiers. TCRdb redid the calling of the PCR reads with MiXCR, one entry per CDR3 protein. The table records over 550,000 distinct CDR3 sequences, under 12% of them present only once. The data stem from a study of T-cell reconstitution after alpha-beta-depleted transplantation in children. The CDR3 has 13 amino acids. CDR1 is LGHNA and CDR2 is YNFKEQ in the germline V gene. V was clipped by 2 bases and J by 8 bases, with 10 bases between them. The sequence came from a human donor who donated a stem cell graft to a child with acute myeloid leukemia. Material: PBMCs from the stem cell graft donor, obtained from the stem cell graft. The chain carries TRBV4-2 and TRBJ2-1; D remains ambiguous. The CDR3 coding sequence is TGTGCCAGCAGCCAACAATTAGGCGATGAGCAGTTCTTC. Translating it yields CASSQQLGDEQFF.